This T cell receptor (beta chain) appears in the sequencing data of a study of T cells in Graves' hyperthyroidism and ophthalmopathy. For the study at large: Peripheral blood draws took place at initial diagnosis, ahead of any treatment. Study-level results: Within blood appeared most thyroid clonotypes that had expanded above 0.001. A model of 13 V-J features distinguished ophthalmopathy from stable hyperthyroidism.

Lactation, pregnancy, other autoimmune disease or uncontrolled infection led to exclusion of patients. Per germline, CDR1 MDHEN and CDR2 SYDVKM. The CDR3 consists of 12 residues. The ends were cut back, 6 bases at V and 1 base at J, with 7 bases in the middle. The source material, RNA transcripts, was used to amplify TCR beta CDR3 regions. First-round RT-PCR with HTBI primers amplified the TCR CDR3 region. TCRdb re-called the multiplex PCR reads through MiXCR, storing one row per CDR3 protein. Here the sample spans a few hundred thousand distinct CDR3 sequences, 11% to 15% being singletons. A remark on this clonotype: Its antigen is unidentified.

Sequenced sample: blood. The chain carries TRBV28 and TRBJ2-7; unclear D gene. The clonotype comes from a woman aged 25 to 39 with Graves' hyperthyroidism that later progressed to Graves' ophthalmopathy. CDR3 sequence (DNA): TGTGCCAGCAGCACAGAGTCCTACGAGCAGTACTTC. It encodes CASSTESYEQYF.